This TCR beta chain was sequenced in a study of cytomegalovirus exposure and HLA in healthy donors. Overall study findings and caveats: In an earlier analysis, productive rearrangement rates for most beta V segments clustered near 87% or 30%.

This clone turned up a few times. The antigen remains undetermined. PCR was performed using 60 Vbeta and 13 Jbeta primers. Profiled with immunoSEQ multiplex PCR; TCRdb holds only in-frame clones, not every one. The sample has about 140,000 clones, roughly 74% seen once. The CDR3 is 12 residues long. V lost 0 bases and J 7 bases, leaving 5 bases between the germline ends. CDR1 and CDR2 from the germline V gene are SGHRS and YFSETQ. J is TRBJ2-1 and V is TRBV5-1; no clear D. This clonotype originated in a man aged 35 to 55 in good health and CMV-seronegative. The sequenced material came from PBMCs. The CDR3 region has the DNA TGCGCCAGCAGCTTGGCCCGGAATGAGCAGTTCTTC. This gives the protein CASSLARNEQFF.